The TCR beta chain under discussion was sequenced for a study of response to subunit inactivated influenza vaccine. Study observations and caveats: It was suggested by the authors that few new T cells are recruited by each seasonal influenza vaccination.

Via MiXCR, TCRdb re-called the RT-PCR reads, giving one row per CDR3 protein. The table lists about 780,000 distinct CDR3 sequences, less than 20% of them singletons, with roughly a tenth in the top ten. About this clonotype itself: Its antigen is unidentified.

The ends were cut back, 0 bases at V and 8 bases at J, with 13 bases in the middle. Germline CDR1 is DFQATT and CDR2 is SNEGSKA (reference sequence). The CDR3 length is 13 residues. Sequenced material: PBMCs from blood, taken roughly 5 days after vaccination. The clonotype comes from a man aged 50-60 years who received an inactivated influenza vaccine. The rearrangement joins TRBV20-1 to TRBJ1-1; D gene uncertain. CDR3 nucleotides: TGCAGTGCTAGAGATCCGACGACATTCGAAGCTTTCTTT. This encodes CSARDPTTFEAFF.